The present TCR beta chain was sequenced within a study of CD8+CD57+ T cells in acquired aplastic anemia. Study details: Yields of DNA that came from sorted CD4+ and CD8+ cells averaged about 3.3 ug. Study-wide points: Researchers reported that CD8+ Simpson's diversity was not significantly different in patients versus controls.

The V gene's germline CDR1 is SNHLY and CDR2 FYNNEI. The V and J ends lost 8 bases and 3 bases, in that order; junction bases with no gene match: 2. The CDR3 totals 12 residues. As concerns this clonotype: Its antigen is not identified.

CDR3 and TCR beta VDJ profiling relied on genomic DNA as the template. TCRdb reprocessed the reads via MiXCR and lists one record per CDR3 protein. The table records approximately 300,000 distinct CDR3 sequences, 45% to 65% of them present only once. Patients who underwent sequencing had shown CD8+CD57+ cell expansion by flow cytometry. All participating patients were living with severe acquired aplastic anemia. This sequence was found in a human donor with aplastic anemia. The chain carries TRBV2 and TRBJ1-1, with TRBD1 identical over 8 bases. Source material: sorted CD4+, CD8+, or CD8+CD57+ T cells (not recorded which) from PBMCs. This CDR3 is CASWDRYTEAFF. The CDR3 coding sequence is TGTGCCAGCTGGGACAGGTACACTGAAGCTTTCTTT.